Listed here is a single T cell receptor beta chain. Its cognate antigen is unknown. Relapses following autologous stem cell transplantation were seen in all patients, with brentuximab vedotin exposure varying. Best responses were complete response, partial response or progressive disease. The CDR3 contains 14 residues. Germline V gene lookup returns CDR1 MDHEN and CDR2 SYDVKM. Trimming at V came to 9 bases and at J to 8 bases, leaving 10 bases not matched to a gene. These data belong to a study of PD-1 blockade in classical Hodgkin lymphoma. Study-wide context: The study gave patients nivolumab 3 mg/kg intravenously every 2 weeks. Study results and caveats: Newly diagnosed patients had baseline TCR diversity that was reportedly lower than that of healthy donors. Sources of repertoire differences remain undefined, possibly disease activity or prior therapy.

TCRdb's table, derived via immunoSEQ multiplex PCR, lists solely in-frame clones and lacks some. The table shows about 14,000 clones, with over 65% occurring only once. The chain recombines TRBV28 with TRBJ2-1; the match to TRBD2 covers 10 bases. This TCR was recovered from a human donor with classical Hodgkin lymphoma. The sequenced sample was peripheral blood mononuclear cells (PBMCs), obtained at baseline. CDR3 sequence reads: CASRRSGGADEQFF. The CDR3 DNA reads TGTGCCAGTCGGAGGAGCGGGGGGGCGGATGAGCAGTTCTTC.